Listed below are T cell receptor beta chains from one sample, sequenced in a study of shared clonotypes between healthy human individuals. The table came from immunoSEQ multiplex PCR; TCRdb's copy has only in-frame clones and leaves some out. Of roughly 2.5 million clones detected, over 85% appear once; the ten largest clones hold over 0.12%. The specimen sequenced was naive CD4+ T cells sorted from blood. The receptors here all came from a man between 18 and 35 years old in good health. Both conserved end residues are part of each CDR3. A D gene is named only where the DNA matches it firmly. Size tells how often a clone was seen (once, few, many) or the class of an expanded clone, and some rows leave it out.

>TRBV19|TRBJ1-2|TRBD1|-
TGTGCCAGTGGGACAGAGAGACCCCCCTACACCTTC
CASGTERPPYTF
>TRBV19|TRBJ2-3|-|-
TGTGCCGCCTCTAGGGGGGGTCCCCCCGGATTGGGTACGCAGTATTTT
CAASRGGPPGLGTQYF
>TRBV19|TRBJ1-1|TRBD1|-
TGTGCCAGTAGTGCCCCGGGACAGACCAATGAAGCTTTCTTT
CASSAPGQTNEAFF
>TRBV27|TRBJ2-2|-|-
TGTGCCAGCACCACTAGGGTGCAGAACCTGAACACCGGGGAGCTGTTTTTT
CASTTRVQNLNTGELFF
>TRBV27|TRBJ2-7|-|-
TGTGCCAGCAGACCGACTAGAGCCCTCTACGAGCAGTACTTC
CASRPTRALYEQYF
>TRBV7-2|TRBJ2-1|TRBD2|-
TGTGCCAGCAGCTTAGCGGGAGGGTTTGATGAGCAGTTCTTC
CASSLAGGFDEQFF
>TRBV18|TRBJ2-7|-|-
TGTGCCAGCTCACCATCGCGGGGTTCCTACGAGCAGTACTTC
CASSPSRGSYEQYF
>TRBV15|TRBJ2-2|TRBD1|-
TGTGCCACCAGCAGGGACAGGCTGAACACCGGGGAGCTGTTTTTT
CATSRDRLNTGELFF
>TRBV6-6|TRBJ2-3|TRBD2|-
TGTGCCAGCAGTTCTCGGCCCAGCGGGGCCGATACGCAGTATTTT
CASSSRPSGADTQYF
>TRBV21-1|TRBJ1-1|-|-
TGTGCCAGCCGCAACAGGGAATTGGGCACTGAAGCTTTCTTT
CASRNRELGTEAFF
>TRBV18|TRBJ1-5|-|-
TGTGCCAGCTCACCACAGGGGGGCCAGCCCCAGCATTTT
CASSPQGGQPQHF
>TRBV6-5|TRBJ1-5|-|-
TGTGCCAGCAGTTCCCAGCCGGGGGGTCAGCCCCAGCATTTT
CASSSQPGGQPQHF
>TRBV7-2|TRBJ2-7|-|-
TGTGCCAGCAGCTTAGGGCTGGGGCGGGGACCGTACGAGCAGTACTTC
CASSLGLGRGPYEQYF
>TRBV6-1|TRBJ2-1|TRBD1|-
TGTGCCAGCAGTGAAGCGAGTTTTTGGGACAGGGGGCGGTATGAGCAGTTCTTC
CASSEASFWDRGRYEQFF
>TRBV10-1|TRBJ2-7|TRBD1|-
TGCGCCAGCAGTAAGGACAGGGCCTACGAGCAGTACTTC
CASSKDRAYEQYF
>TRBV14|TRBJ2-7|TRBD1|-
TGTGCCAGCAGCCAAGAAGGGACAGGGAGGTACGAGCAGTACTTC
CASSQEGTGRYEQYF
>TRBV7-7|TRBJ2-1|TRBD2|-
TGTGCTAGCAGCTCCGTACTAGCGGGAGGGGGTGAGCAGTTCTTC
CASSSVLAGGGEQFF
>TRBV5-8|TRBJ2-3|-|-
TGTGCCAGCAGCTTGCCCTGGGGAGCGGTGGGGACAGATACGCAGTATTTT
CASSLPWGAVGTDTQYF
>TRBV11-2|TRBJ2-2|TRBD1|once
TGTGCCAGCAGCTCGACAGGGACGGTTACCGGGGAGCTGTTTTTT
CASSSTGTVTGELFF
>TRBV4-1|TRBJ1-5|-|-
TGCGCCAGCAGCCAAGGTCTTGAGCCCCAGCATTTT
CASSQGLEPQHF
>TRBV2|TRBJ2-6|-|once
TGTGCCAGCCTTTACCTCGGGGGGCTCGGGGCCAACGTCCTGACTTTC
CASLYLGGLGANVLTF
>TRBV6-5|TRBJ2-7|-|-
TGTGCCAGCAGGCGACAGGACTCCTACGAGCAGTACTTC
CASRRQDSYEQYF